The 24 T cell receptor beta chains below come from one sample, sequenced in a study of cytomegalovirus exposure and HLA in healthy donors. Sequencing was performed with immunoSEQ multiplex PCR; in TCRdb, only in-frame clones are kept and a portion is missing. Of 250,000 to 350,000 clones listed, roughly 90% are singletons. Sequencing used PBMCs. The origin of the receptors is a young woman in good health and CMV-seronegative.

The V call is TRBV18, the J call TRBJ1-5; unclear D gene. CDR1 and CDR2 from the germline V gene are KGHSH and LQKENI. Trimming took 6 bases from V and 0 from J, leaving 15 bases between them. This CDR3 contains 16 residues. CDR3 region: CASSRRRDYSNQPQHF. The CDR3 nucleotides read TGTGCCAGCTCTCGCAGGAGGGATTATAGCAATCAGCCCCAGCATTTT.

The gene calls are TRBV18 and TRBJ1-2, with D perhaps TRBD1 (6 bases). Germline CDR1 is KGHSH and CDR2 is LQKENI. V was shortened by 1 base and J by 5 bases, with 11 bases between the two germline ends. This CDR3 region has 14 residues. In DNA, the CDR3 is TGTGCCAGCTCACCACGGGACAACCCTTATGGCTACACCTTC. Translating it yields CASSPRDNPYGYTF.

This sequence joins TRBV5-1 and TRBJ2-2; 9 bases agree with TRBD2. V lost 0 bases, J lost 2 bases, and 8 bases stayed unmatched. The CDR3 sequence is 18 residues long. The germline CDR1 and CDR2 sequences are SGHRS and YFSETQ. CDR3: CASSLDQGLALNTGELFF. The CDR3 DNA reads as TGCGCCAGCAGCTTGGATCAAGGACTAGCGCTTAACACCGGGGAGCTGTTTTTT.

The table lists this clone with a few counts. V and J are TRBV25-1 and TRBJ2-2, with D maybe TRBD1 (7 bases). Germline V gene sequence: CDR1 MGHDK, CDR2 SYGVNS. The CDR3 has 14 residues. Deletions cut 5 bases from V and 5 bases from J, with 12 bases between. The CDR3 DNA follows: TGTGCCAGCAGTAAACCAGGGGGGACCGGGGAGCTGTTTTTT. Protein product: CASSKPGGTGELFF.

This clone was seen more than once but under ten times. J is TRBJ1-2 and V is TRBV5-1; D remains unclear. The germline V gene encodes CDR1 SGHRS and CDR2 YFSETQ. V was trimmed by 5 bases and J by 3 bases, leaving 8 bases between them. This CDR3 is built from 12 residues. CDR3 protein: CASREVDYGYTF. The DNA of the CDR3 is TGCGCCAGCAGAGAGGTGGACTATGGCTACACCTTC.

V gene TRBV7-9 combines with J gene TRBJ2-5; no clear D. V lost 1 base and J lost 0, with 9 bases in between. Per germline, CDR1 SEHNR and CDR2 FQNEAQ (reference sequence). This CDR3 has 15 residues. The CDR3 bases are TGTGCCAGCAGCTTAGAGACTTCTAACCAAGAGACCCAGTACTTC. This codes for CASSLETSNQETQYF.

This sequence joins TRBV27 and TRBJ2-5; D might be TRBD1 (6 bases). V lost 3 bases, J lost 3 bases, and 8 bases lay in between. The germline gives CDR1 MNHEY, CDR2 SMNVEV (reference sequence). This CDR3 region has 13 residues. The CDR3 DNA reads TGTGCCAGCAGTTTCCCAGGGGAAGAGACCCAGTACTTC. Its protein product is CASSFPGEETQYF.

This chain links TRBV2 with TRBJ2-3; TRBD2 matches 11 bases. Trimming took 10 bases from V and 0 from J; bases not matched to a gene: 6. The CDR3 consists of 15 residues. Germline V gene data show CDR1 as SNHLY and CDR2 as FYNNEI. The DNA for the CDR3 is TGTGCCACGACTAGCGGGAAGTATAGCACAGATACGCAGTATTTT. The encoded protein is CATTSGKYSTDTQYF.

The J gene is TRBJ2-1, the V gene TRBV2, with D perhaps TRBD2 (6 bases). CDR3 size: 16 residues. Germline V gene data show CDR1 as SNHLY and CDR2 as FYNNEI. With 3 bases removed from V and 7 bases from J, the gap between germline ends came to 19 bases. The CDR3 region has the DNA TGTGCCAGCAGTGAGGTCAAGAGCGGGCAAGGGAATGAGCAGTTCTTC. This encodes CASSEVKSGQGNEQFF.

The chain joins TRBV6-4 to TRBJ1-2; 8 bases are a match to TRBD1. V was pared by 5 bases and J by 10 bases, with 9 bases of the junction left unmatched. The germline V gene encodes CDR1 MRHNA and CDR2 SNTAGT. The CDR3 extends over 13 amino acids. CDR3 loop: CASSRGTGANYTF. For the CDR3, the DNA is TGTGCCAGCAGTCGCGGGACAGGAGCCAACTACACCTTC.

The rearrangement links TRBV14 to TRBJ1-1; TRBD1 might be the D (6 bases). The CDR3 is 14 residues long. The V and J ends lost 4 bases and 2 bases respectively, with 11 bases between them. From germline, CDR1 is SGHDN and CDR2 FVKESK. The CDR3 protein is CASSPRTANTEAFF. CDR3 nucleotides: TGTGCCAGCAGCCCGCGGACAGCTAACACTGAAGCTTTCTTT.

This chain links TRBV14 with TRBJ2-7; the match to TRBD2 covers 9 bases. V trimming: 0 bases; J trimming: 2 bases; junction bases outside the gene matches: 5. The CDR3 is made up of 16 amino acids. Germline assignment: CDR1 SGHDN and CDR2 FVKESK. CDR3 DNA sequence: TGTGCCAGCAGCCAAGATTGGGCTAGCGGGGCCTACGAGCAGTACTTC. Its translation: CASSQDWASGAYEQYF. Together with reference TRBV14 and TRBJ2-7, the CDR3 gives the full variable domain: EAGVTQFPSHSVIEKGQTVTLRCDPISGHDNLYWYRRVMGKEIKFLLHFVKESKQDESGMPNNRFLAERTGGTYSTLKVQPAELEDSGVYFCASSQDWASGAYEQYFGPGTRLTVT.

The V and J genes are TRBV4-3 and TRBJ2-1, with TRBD2 matching 14 bases. This CDR3 is 18 amino acids long. After removal of 0 bases from V and 6 bases from J, the junction contained 7 bases not matched to a gene. Germline CDR1 is LGHNA and CDR2 is YSLEER. Written as DNA, the CDR3 is TGCGCCAGCAGCCAAGATAGGGCCGGGACTAGCGGGAGCAATGAGCAGTTCTTC. It specifies CASSQDRAGTSGSNEQFF.

The CDR3 here is CASSLQGPARNTIYF. The CDR3 region has the DNA TGTGCCAGCAGCTTACAGGGGCCGGCCAGAAACACCATATATTTT. The chain carries TRBV7-8 and TRBJ1-3; D perhaps matches TRBD1 (6 bases). V shed 2 bases and J shed 5 bases, with 13 bases lying between them. Germline V gene sequence: CDR1 SGHVS, CDR2 FQNEAQ. The CDR3 is 15 amino acids.

The V call is TRBV28, the J call TRBJ2-3; 9 bases match TRBD2. Germline CDR1 MDHEN, CDR2 SYDVKM. CDR3 length: 17 amino acids. Trimming took 5 bases from V and 2 from J; bases not matched to a gene: 11. CDR3 loop: CASSPLRLADLTDTQYF. CDR3 nucleotides: TGTGCCAGCAGTCCCCTGCGACTAGCGGATCTCACAGATACGCAGTATTTT.

The chain links TRBV27 to TRBJ1-1, with 8 nucleotides matching TRBD1. J was trimmed by 13 bases and V by 4 bases; bases with no gene match: 11. Germline CDR1 reads MNHEY; CDR2 reads SMNVEV (reference sequence). The CDR3 runs 13 residues. CDR3 amino acids: CASSSTGGGHDFF. The DNA for the CDR3 is TGTGCCAGCAGTTCTACAGGGGGGGGTCATGATTTCTTT.

This clone was picked up one time. This chain links TRBV19 with TRBJ1-1; D unclear. The V end was cut by 1 base, the J end by 7 bases, with 4 bases between. Germline V CDR1 and CDR2: LNHDA, SQIVND (reference sequence). The CDR3 totals 11 residues. Written as DNA, the CDR3 is TGTGCCAGTAGTATAGGCGTTGAAGCTTTCTTT. It is translated as CASSIGVEAFF. The whole variable domain, filled in from reference TRBV19 and TRBJ1-1, reads DGGITQSPKYLFRKEGQNVTLSCEQNLNHDAMYWYRQDPGQGLRLIYYSQIVNDFQKGDIAEGYSVSREKKESFPLTVTSAQKNPTAFYLCASSIGVEAFFGQGTRLTVV.

The J gene is TRBJ2-7, the V gene TRBV5-1, with 12 bases identical to TRBD2. Unmatched junction bases numbered 5, after V lost 3 bases and J lost 4 bases. The CDR3 loop spans 15 amino acids. Germline V gene data show CDR1 as SGHRS and CDR2 as YFSETQ. DNA of the CDR3: TGCGCCAGCAGCTACGGACTAGCGGGAAATTACGAGCAGTACTTC. Translating gives CASSYGLAGNYEQYF.

The chain uses TRBV5-1 and TRBJ2-2, with D maybe TRBD1 (6 bases). The germline V gene has CDR1 SGHRS and CDR2 YFSETQ. CDR3 size: 16 residues. Trimming pared 4 bases from V and 0 bases from J, leaving 13 bases between. Here the CDR3 DNA reads TGCGCCAGCAGCCAACGACAGGTACCGAACACCGGGGAGCTGTTTTTT. It yields the protein CASSQRQVPNTGELFF.

The genes are TRBV5-4 and TRBJ2-7; maybe TRBD2 (5 bases). This CDR3 has 14 residues. CDR1 is SGHNT and CDR2 is YYREEE in the germline V gene (reference sequence). Trimming took off 4 bases at V and 4 bases at J, with 15 bases between the two ends. This CDR3 reads CASSQTGSLYEQYF. The CDR3 bases are TGTGCCAGCAGCCAGACGGGGAGCCTGTACGAGCAGTACTTC.

V and J are TRBV5-1 and TRBJ2-1; 7 nucleotides match TRBD2. After removal of 3 bases from V and 7 bases from J, the junction contained 10 bases not matched to a gene. The germline CDR1 and CDR2 sequences are SGHRS and YFSETQ. CDR3 length: 15 residues. The CDR3 is CASSSPRLATNEQFF. DNA of the CDR3: TGCGCCAGCAGCTCGCCTAGACTAGCAACGAATGAGCAGTTCTTC.

This clone was found once. Germline and junction disagree at one end, which may indicate a read error. The rearrangement joins TRBV20-1 to TRBJ2-1; D may be TRBD2 (6 bases). Germline-derived CDR1 and CDR2 are DFQATT and SNEGSKA (reference sequence). The CDR3 consists of 10 residues. CDR3 coding DNA: TGCAGTGCTTTCCGGGACGCGGGGATCTTC. Residues: CSAFRDAGIF.

The chain joins TRBV10-2 to TRBJ2-3; D perhaps matches TRBD2 (6 bases). This CDR3 region has 15 residues. V was pared by 5 bases and J by 2 bases, with 14 bases between. CDR1 is WSHSY, CDR2 SAAADI, per germline. This chain's CDR3 is CASSQRDLNTDTQYF. DNA for the CDR3: TGCGCCAGCAGTCAAAGGGACTTGAACACAGATACGCAGTATTTT.

This chain uses TRBV6-5 with TRBJ1-5; 10 bases align to TRBD1. The ends lost 2 bases at V and 3 bases at J; junction bases unmatched: 1. Germline lookup yields CDR1 MNHEY and CDR2 SVGAGI. The CDR3 covers 15 residues. CDR3 residues: CASSYGTGDNQPQHF. For the CDR3, the DNA is TGTGCCAGCAGTTACGGGACAGGGGACAATCAGCCCCAGCATTTT.